This T cell receptor (beta chain) was identified in a study of blood T cell repertoires in COVID-19. The overall study: PBMCs, B-cell-depleted T cells, or T cells provided the cDNA or gDNA that made up the material.

V was cut by 3 bases and J by 3 bases, with 12 bases left in between. CDR3 length: 15 residues. The germline V gene encodes CDR1 LNHDA and CDR2 SQIVND (reference sequence). Authors' processing steps: How many nucleated cells were present was estimated from reference gene primer amplification. Sequencing was performed with immunoSEQ multiplex PCR; in TCRdb, only in-frame clones are kept and a portion is missing. Clone size and V and J calls were adopted from that table, with D and trimming inferred from the DNA. The sample has fewer than 300,000 clones; approximately 91% are singletons. Followed over time, Seattle patients had been enrolled while infection was active.

The sample taken for sequencing was peripheral blood. This receptor was obtained from a woman aged 25 to 39 with COVID-19, enrolled during active disease. The chain couples TRBV19 to TRBJ2-1, with unresolved D. CDR3: CASSMGDVFYNEQFF. CDR3 nucleotides: TGTGCCAGTAGTATGGGCGATGTCTTCTACAATGAGCAGTTCTTC.